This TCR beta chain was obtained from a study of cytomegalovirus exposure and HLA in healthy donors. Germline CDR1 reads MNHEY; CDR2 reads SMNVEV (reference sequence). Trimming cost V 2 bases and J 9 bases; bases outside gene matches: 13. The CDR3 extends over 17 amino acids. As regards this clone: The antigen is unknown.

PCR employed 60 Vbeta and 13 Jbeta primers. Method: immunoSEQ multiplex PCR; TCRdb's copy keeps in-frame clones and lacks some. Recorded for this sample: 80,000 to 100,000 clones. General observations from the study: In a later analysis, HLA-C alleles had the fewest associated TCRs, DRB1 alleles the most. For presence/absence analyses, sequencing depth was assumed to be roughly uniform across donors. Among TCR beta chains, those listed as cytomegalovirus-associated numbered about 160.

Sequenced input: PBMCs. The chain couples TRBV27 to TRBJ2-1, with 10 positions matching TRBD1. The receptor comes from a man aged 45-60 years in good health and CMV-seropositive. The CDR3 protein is CASSLIGVGQGEVEQFF. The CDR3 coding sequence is TGTGCCAGCAGTTTAATCGGGGTCGGACAGGGGGAGGTTGAGCAGTTCTTC.